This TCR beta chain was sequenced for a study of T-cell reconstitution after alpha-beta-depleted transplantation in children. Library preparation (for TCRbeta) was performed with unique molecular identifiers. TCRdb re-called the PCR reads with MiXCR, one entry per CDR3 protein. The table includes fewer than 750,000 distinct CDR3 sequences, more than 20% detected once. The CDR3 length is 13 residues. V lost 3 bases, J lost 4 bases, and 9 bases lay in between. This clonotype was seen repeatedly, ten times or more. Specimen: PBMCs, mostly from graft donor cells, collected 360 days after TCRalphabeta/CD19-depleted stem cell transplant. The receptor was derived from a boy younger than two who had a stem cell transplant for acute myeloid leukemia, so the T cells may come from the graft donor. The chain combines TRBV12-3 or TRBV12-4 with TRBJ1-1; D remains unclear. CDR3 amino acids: CASSLTRVTEAFF. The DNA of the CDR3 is TGTGCCAGCAGTTTGACAAGAGTCACTGAAGCTTTCTTT.